A selection of T cell receptor beta chains follows, all from one sample in a study of read filtering for tumor transcriptome and immune sequencing. TCRdb redid the calling of the reads with MiXCR, one entry per CDR3 protein. The data hold about 15,000 distinct CDR3 sequences, with roughly 22% observed a single time. Specimen: a population of CD138-negative cells sorted from bone marrow. The receptors here all came from a donor aged 40 or older with multiple myeloma. The CDR3 runs from the conserved cysteine through the conserved F or W. The order of the fields is CDR3 length, V gene, clone size, D gene, J gene, CDR3 protein, CDR3 DNA. D genes are given only for firm matches. Expanded clones are given a class, and other clones once, few, many or no size at all.

>18|TRBV20-1|NA|NA|TRBJ2-7
CSADPYVQGTLGSEEQYF
TGCAGTGCTGACCCCTATGTCCAGGGGACCTTGGGATCGGAAGAGCAGTACTTC
>14|TRBV12-3/TRBV12-4|many|NA|TRBJ2-5
CASSVAGIQETQYF
TGTGCCAGCAGTGTCGCAGGGATCCAAGAGACCCAGTACTTC
>15|TRBV7-9|NA|TRBD1|TRBJ2-4
CASSPTGGTKNIQYF
TGTGCCAGCAGCCCGACAGGGGGCACCAAAAACATTCAGTACTTC
>11|TRBV5-1|many|NA|TRBJ2-7
CASSDFYEQYF
TGCGCCAGCAGCGACTTCTACGAGCAGTACTTC
>13|TRBV5-5|NA|NA|TRBJ2-3
CASSTEHIDTQYF
TGTGCCAGCAGTACGGAGCATATAGATACGCAGTATTTT
>13|TRBV12-3/TRBV12-4|many|TRBD1|TRBJ2-4
CASSPQTGVSIYF
TGTGCCAGCAGCCCGCAGACAGGGGTTTCCATTTACTTC
>12|TRBV29-1|few|NA|TRBJ2-3
CSVDPGTDTQYF
TGCAGCGTTGATCCGGGCACAGATACGCAGTATTTT
>16|TRBV7-9|many|TRBD2|TRBJ2-7
CASSLGRGGTFYEQYF
TGTGCCAGCAGCTTAGGCCGGGGGGGCACTTTCTACGAGCAGTACTTC
>17|TRBV24-1|many|TRBD2|TRBJ2-1
CATSDTRAGGAYNEQFF
TGTGCCACCAGTGATACAAGAGCGGGAGGGGCCTACAATGAGCAGTTCTTC
>15|TRBV18|few|NA|TRBJ2-1
CASSAQRGLHNEQFF
TGTGCCAGCTCAGCACAGAGGGGCCTCCACAATGAGCAGTTCTTC
>13|TRBV7-9|NA|NA|TRBJ2-2
CASSPDGLGELFF
TGTGCCAGCAGCCCGGACGGACTCGGGGAGCTGTTTTTT
>15|TRBV7-9|NA|NA|TRBJ1-6
CASSLATPKDSPLHF
TGTGCCAGCAGCTTAGCCACACCAAAAGATTCACCCCTCCACTTT
>15|TRBV4-2|many|NA|TRBJ2-1
CASSQDWGKHNEQFF
TGTGCCAGCAGCCAAGACTGGGGCAAGCACAATGAGCAGTTCTTC
>13|TRBV2|many|NA|TRBJ1-1
CASSEVEGTEAFF
TGTGCCAGCAGTGAAGTCGAGGGCACTGAAGCTTTCTTT
>13|TRBV5-1|NA|NA|TRBJ1-1
CASSPILTGEAFF
TGCGCCAGCAGCCCAATCCTCACAGGTGAAGCTTTCTTT
>14|TRBV2|many|TRBD2|TRBJ2-1
CASEGTSGSNEQFF
TGTGCCAGCGAGGGGACTAGCGGTAGCAATGAGCAGTTCTTC
>18|TRBV4-1|many|NA|TRBJ2-7
CASSPRLGDVSSPYEQYF
TGCGCCAGCAGCCCCCGATTGGGGGACGTTTCAAGCCCCTACGAGCAGTACTTC
>15|TRBV7-9|many|NA|TRBJ2-2
CASSSGQSNTGELFF
TGTGCCAGCAGCTCAGGACAGTCGAACACCGGGGAGCTGTTTTTT
>14|TRBV10-3|NA|NA|TRBJ1-1
CAISDRDGYTEAFF
TGTGCCATCAGTGATCGGGACGGCTACACTGAAGCTTTCTTT
>14|TRBV20-1|many|TRBD1|TRBJ1-1
CSARTGVLDTEAFF
TGCAGTGCTAGGACAGGGGTTTTGGACACTGAAGCTTTCTTT
>16|TRBV7-8|once|TRBD1|TRBJ1-5
CASSLVGTGGNQPQHF
TGTGCCAGCAGCTTAGTGGGGACAGGGGGGAATCAGCCCCAGCATTTT
>11|TRBV29-1|many|NA|TRBJ2-1
CSAIQYNEQFF
TGCAGCGCGATACAGTACAATGAGCAGTTCTTC
>15|TRBV3-1|medium-sized|NA|TRBJ2-1
CASSQTTTIYNEQFF
TGTGCCAGCAGTCAGACTACGACGATTTACAATGAGCAGTTCTTC
>15|TRBV4-2|few|NA|TRBJ2-5
CASSQRGPEGETQYF
TGTGCCAGCAGCCAACGGGGGCCCGAGGGAGAGACCCAGTACTTC
>14|TRBV4-1|many|NA|TRBJ2-1
CASSHLQGYNEQFF
TGCGCCAGCAGCCACCTACAGGGTTACAATGAGCAGTTCTTC
>14|TRBV7-9|many|TRBD1|TRBJ2-7
CASSYVDRENEQYF
TGTGCCAGCAGCTACGTCGACAGGGAAAACGAGCAGTACTTC
>17|TRBV20-1|NA|NA|TRBJ2-3
CSASGPTGRTYTDTQYF
TGCAGTGCTAGTGGTCCAACAGGAAGAACTTACACAGATACGCAGTATTTT
>13|TRBV29-1|NA|NA|TRBJ1-1
CSAQYGWDTEAFF
TGCAGCGCCCAATACGGGTGGGACACTGAAGCTTTCTTT
>14|TRBV5-1|few|TRBD1|TRBJ2-5
CSSSYSTGQETQYF
TGCTCCAGCAGCTATTCGACAGGGCAAGAGACCCAGTACTTC
>13|TRBV7-3|many|NA|TRBJ2-1
CASSPEGINEQFF
TGTGCCAGCAGCCCAGAGGGTATCAATGAGCAGTTCTTC
>14|TRBV10-3|many|TRBD2|TRBJ2-3
CAISLAGEADTQYF
TGTGCCATCAGTTTAGCGGGAGAGGCAGATACGCAGTATTTT
>22|TRBV7-9|many|TRBD2|TRBJ2-1
CASSPRGEDSGRNGWGYNEQFF
TGTGCCAGCAGCCCCCGAGGTGAGGATAGCGGGAGGAACGGCTGGGGATACAATGAGCAGTTCTTC
>16|TRBV5-1|few|NA|TRBJ2-2
CASSLGPRTNTGELFF
TGCGCCAGCAGCTTGGGTCCCAGAACGAACACCGGGGAGCTGTTTTTT
>12|TRBV29-1|few|NA|TRBJ1-4
CSVQEGLEKLFF
TGCAGCGTTCAGGAGGGTCTTGAAAAACTGTTTTTT